The rows below give T cell receptor beta chains drawn from one sample of a study of radiotherapy plus CTLA-4 blockade in lung cancer. Using immunoSEQ multiplex PCR, the repertoire was profiled, and TCRdb retains in-frame clones only, with some absent. The sample lists some 46,000 clones; 82% were seen once. The sequencing used peripheral blood, collected from a patient treated with radiotherapy plus ipilimumab. These receptors originate from a human donor with non-small cell lung cancer who had stable disease on radiotherapy plus ipilimumab. The CDR3 runs from the conserved cysteine through the conserved F or W. The D gene is left open where the match is weak. The size entry is marked missing in some rows and otherwise reads once, few, many or a size class.

j_gene	d_gene	abundance	v_gene	len	CDR3nt	CDR3aa
TRBJ1-5	TRBD1	.	TRBV30	15	TGTGCCTGTACTACTGGGACAGGCACTAATCAGCCCCAGCATTTT	CACTTGTGTNQPQHF
TRBJ2-7	TRBD2	.	TRBV5-4	14	TGTGCCAGCAGCCCGGGGGGTAGAAGCTACGAGCAGTACTTC	CASSPGGRSYEQYF
TRBJ1-1	TRBD1	.	TRBV5-1	17	TGCGCCAGCAGCTCAAATCCTCCCGGGACAGGGGAAACTGAAGCTTTCTTT	CASSSNPPGTGETEAFF
TRBJ2-3	TRBD2	.	TRBV20-1	11	TGCAGTGCTAGGGGAGGGAGGACGCAGTATTTT	CSARGGRTQYF
TRBJ2-1	.	.	TRBV7-7	15	TGTGCTAGCAGCTTCGGGACAAGAGGAAACAATGAGCAGTTCTTC	CASSFGTRGNNEQFF
TRBJ1-2	TRBD1	.	TRBV4-3	15	TGCGCCAGCAGCCAAGGAGGGGGCCGCGGCTATGGCTACACCTTC	CASSQGGGRGYGYTF
TRBJ2-5	TRBD2	.	TRBV6-1	13	TGTGCCAGCAGTGGATGGGGGGAGGGGACCCAGTACTTC	CASSGWGEGTQYF
TRBJ2-7	.	.	TRBV19	14	TGTGCCAGTAGTATTCTTGGGAGCTCCTACGAGCAGTACTTC	CASSILGSSYEQYF
TRBJ2-7	TRBD1	.	TRBV2	12	TGTGCCAGCAGCGAGACAGGGTACGAGCAGTACTTC	CASSETGYEQYF
TRBJ1-5	.	.	TRBV7-2	13	TGTGCCAGCAGCTTATTCGGGGGTCAGCCCCAGCATTTT	CASSLFGGQPQHF
TRBJ1-4	.	once	TRBV30	14	TGTGCCTGGGGTGGAACAGGGTATACTGAAAAACTGTTTTTT	CAWGGTGYTEKLFF
TRBJ1-1	.	.	TRBV19	14	TGTGCCAGTAGCACGCCGGCGGGTGGGACTGAAGCTTTCTTT	CASSTPAGGTEAFF
TRBJ2-7	.	once	TRBV28	14	TGTGCCAGCTTAGATCAGGGAAGGTCCTACGAGCAGTACTTC	CASLDQGRSYEQYF
TRBJ2-1	.	.	TRBV6-5	15	TGTGCCAGCAGTCCCACCCGGGACTCATGGAATGAGCAGTTCTTC	CASSPTRDSWNEQFF
TRBJ2-1	TRBD2	.	TRBV11-2	16	TGTGCCAGCAGCTTCGGGACTAGCGGTTTAGGGGGTGAGCAGTTCTTC	CASSFGTSGLGGEQFF
TRBJ1-5	.	.	TRBV4-2	15	TGTGCCAGCAGCCAAGCCGGGGGAGTGAATCAGCCCCAGCATTTT	CASSQAGGVNQPQHF
TRBJ2-7	TRBD1	once	TRBV27	14	TGTGCCAGCAGTTTCGGGACAGGGGTTTACGAGCAGTACTTC	CASSFGTGVYEQYF
TRBJ1-1	.	.	TRBV30	13	TGTGCCTGGATCGGTAGGGGAAGGACTGAAGCTTTCTTT	CAWIGRGRTEAFF
TRBJ2-3	TRBD2	.	TRBV5-6	16	TGTGCCAGCAGCTTGGCCCCTAGCGGGAGGCCAGATACGCAGTATTTT	CASSLAPSGRPDTQYF
TRBJ1-3	.	.	TRBV4-2	15	TGTGCCAGCAGCCAAGGCGAGGGCTCTGGAAACACCATATATTTT	CASSQGEGSGNTIYF
TRBJ2-1	TRBD1	.	TRBV19	15	TGTGCCAGTAAGGACAGGGGACAGGGGTTGAATGAGCAGTTCTTC	CASKDRGQGLNEQFF
TRBJ1-2	.	.	TRBV4-1	15	TGCGCCAGCAGCCAAGTTCAGGGTCCAAGCTATGGCTACACCTTC	CASSQVQGPSYGYTF
TRBJ2-7	TRBD2	.	TRBV9	13	TGTGCCAGCAGCCAATCGGGGGGAATCGAGCAGTACTTC	CASSQSGGIEQYF
TRBJ2-7	.	few	TRBV7-9	13	TGTGCCAGCAGGCGAGACTACGTCCACGAGCAGTACTTC	CASRRDYVHEQYF
TRBJ2-1	.	.	TRBV28	14	TGTGCCAGCAGTCCCGCAGGGGCGCTTTATGAGCAGTTCTTC	CASSPAGALYEQFF
TRBJ1-1	.	few	TRBV28	17	TGTGCCAGCAGTTTACGGCCAGAGAAACTAATGAACACTGAAGCTTTCTTT	CASSLRPEKLMNTEAFF
TRBJ1-2	.	.	TRBV25-1	14	TGTGCCAGCAGTGAGATGGAGGAGTTCTATGGCTACACCTTC	CASSEMEEFYGYTF
TRBJ1-5	TRBD1	.	TRBV7-2	16	TGTGCCAGCAGCGGTCCCGGGACAGGGAGCAATCAGCCCCAGCATTTT	CASSGPGTGSNQPQHF
TRBJ2-7	.	once	TRBV5-4	16	TGTGCCAGCAGCCTCCTGGAAGAGGAGAATACCTACGAGCAGTACTTC	CASSLLEEENTYEQYF
TRBJ1-2	.	.	TRBV2	12	TGTGCCAGCAGTGTGGAGTTCTATGGCTACACCTTC	CASSVEFYGYTF